This is a list of T cell receptor beta chains from one sample in a study of Ad26.COV2.S vaccination and SARS-CoV-2 variants. TCRdb's copy holds only in-frame clones and misses some; the assay was immunoSEQ multiplex PCR. Of about 350,000 clones listed, 88% are singletons. The material sequenced was peripheral blood, taken in a trial of Ad26.COV2.S vaccine versus placebo. These TCRs come from a person between 18 and 65 years old who received the Ad26.COV2.S COVID-19 vaccine or a placebo. Each CDR3 is given with its conserved first and last residue. A D gene is named only where the DNA matches it firmly. Expanded clones get a size class; other rows say once, few or many, or leave the size out.

D | J | V | size | DNA | CDR3
TRBD2 | TRBJ2-3 | TRBV6-4 | NA | TGTGCCAGCAGTGTCACGGGGGGGACAGATACGCAGTATTTT | CASSVTGGTDTQYF
NA | TRBJ2-1 | TRBV28 | NA | TGTGCCAGCAGTTTCGGGGGCCGCTCCTACAATGAGCAGTTCTTC | CASSFGGRSYNEQFF
NA | TRBJ2-4 | TRBV28 | NA | TGTGCCAGCAGTTTAGATGTGGGGAATGGAGGGGCCAAAAACATTCAGTACTTC | CASSLDVGNGGAKNIQYF
NA | TRBJ2-3 | TRBV19 | NA | TGTGCCAGTAGTATCCCACAGGTCTCTACAGGAGATACGCAGTATTTT | CASSIPQVSTGDTQYF
NA | TRBJ2-3 | TRBV7-9 | NA | TGTGCCAGCAGCTTACTAGCCGGCACAGATACGCAGTATTTT | CASSLLAGTDTQYF
NA | TRBJ1-3 | TRBV6-5 | NA | TGTGCCACTAAACCAGCCGGCGGAAACACCATATATTTT | CATKPAGGNTIYF
NA | TRBJ1-2 | TRBV7-9 | NA | TGTGCCAGCAGCCTGCTGGCAGGGCGCTATGGCTACACCTTC | CASSLLAGRYGYTF
TRBD2 | TRBJ2-1 | TRBV5-4 | NA | TGTGCCAGCAGCCTAAAAGCGGGAGGGCTCCACAATGAGCAGTTCTTC | CASSLKAGGLHNEQFF
NA | TRBJ1-3 | TRBV9 | few | TGTGCCAGCAGCGTAGTTTCACACTCACCTGGAAACACCATATATTTT | CASSVVSHSPGNTIYF
NA | TRBJ1-1 | TRBV19 | NA | TGTGCCAGTAGTATCAAAAGGGAAGCTTTCTTT | CASSIKREAFF
NA | TRBJ1-5 | TRBV19 | NA | TGTGCCAGTAGTATTGGGGGGAGGAATCAGCCCCAGCATTTT | CASSIGGRNQPQHF
NA | TRBJ2-7 | TRBV18 | NA | TGTGCCAGCTCACCCGGCGACGGCCCTGGTACGCAGTACTTC | CASSPGDGPGTQYF
TRBD2 | TRBJ2-1 | TRBV4-2 | NA | TGTGCCAGCAGCCAATTAGGCTCGGGACTAGCCGACAATGAGCAGTTCTTC | CASSQLGSGLADNEQFF
NA | TRBJ1-4 | TRBV7-9 | NA | TGTGCCAGCAGCCCTTCCCGGGGGAATGAAAAACTGTTTTTT | CASSPSRGNEKLFF
NA | TRBJ1-5 | TRBV30 | NA | TGTGCCTGGAGCGGACTGAACCATTATAGCAATCAGCCCCAGCATTTT | CAWSGLNHYSNQPQHF
NA | TRBJ1-1 | TRBV3-1/TRBV3-2 | NA | TGTGCCAGCAGCCAACCCTATGTAGCAGGGCAGAACACTGAAGCTTTCTTT | CASSQPYVAGQNTEAFF
NA | TRBJ1-4 | TRBV12-5 | NA | TGTGCTAGTGGTTTGGGGGGGGATGAAAAACTGTTTTTT | CASGLGGDEKLFF
NA | TRBJ1-5 | TRBV3-1/TRBV3-2 | NA | TGTGCCAGCAGCCAAGCAGGGGACAATCAGCCCCAGCATTTT | CASSQAGDNQPQHF
NA | TRBJ1-6 | TRBV7-8 | NA | TGTGCCAGCAGCATTGACAGGTCGGGGTATGCCCTCCACTTT | CASSIDRSGYALHF
NA | TRBJ2-7 | TRBV7-3 | NA | TGTGCCAGCAGCTCCGATATGATGGACGAGCAGTACTTC | CASSSDMMDEQYF
NA | TRBJ2-6 | TRBV7-3 | NA | TGTGCCAGCAGCCCCCTAGGAAACTCTGGGGCCAACGTCCTGACTTTC | CASSPLGNSGANVLTF
NA | TRBJ1-2 | TRBV6-5 | NA | TGTGCCAGCAGTTACGGAGATTTCCCCGATGGCTACACCTTC | CASSYGDFPDGYTF